The TCR beta chain described here comes from a study of response to subunit inactivated influenza vaccine (dated 2018 in TCRdb). Broadly, across the study: To follow how T cells responded to a trivalent subunit inactivated influenza vaccine, the researchers relied on deep quantitative profiling of the T cell receptor repertoire. General study outcomes and caveats: The authors suggested that each seasonal influenza vaccination may recruit only a limited number of new T cells.

V is cut back by 0 bases and J by 4 bases, with 4 bases in the junction unmatched. Including the terminal cysteine and phenylalanine, the CDR3 comprises 16 residues. Just the 48-base CDR3 DNA is kept, in frame starting at base 1. This clonotype was picked up one time. The target of this receptor is not known. No quality values exist for individual bases; no much larger clone is one base distant. One read provides weak support. Library generation was performed with RT-PCR. Sequencing was performed on an Illumina HiSeq 2500. TCRdb reworked the public reads: Q25 trimming with fastp, MiXCR clone assembly, productive beta chains retained. When rows share a CDR3 protein, they turn into one entry using the most common DNA and genes. Counted in this sample were roughly 500,000 distinct CDR3 sequences; roughly 27% of them appeared once. The ten largest clones represent around 2% of the sample.

The receptor comes from a man aged 50 to 59 who received an inactivated influenza vaccine. Donor details come from another sample of the same person, matched by shared clones. The sequences come from CD4+ T cells sorted from PBMCs, collected more than 4 days after vaccination. In this chain, TRBV5-7 is recombined with TRBJ2-1, with 10 junctional bases fitting TRBD2. TRBV5-7 is sorted into the ORF group, with uncertain function. In nucleotides, the sequence is TGTGCCAGCAGCTTGGCGGGAGCGGGAGGGTACAATGAGCAGTTCTTC. Its amino acids are CASSLAGAGGYNEQFF.